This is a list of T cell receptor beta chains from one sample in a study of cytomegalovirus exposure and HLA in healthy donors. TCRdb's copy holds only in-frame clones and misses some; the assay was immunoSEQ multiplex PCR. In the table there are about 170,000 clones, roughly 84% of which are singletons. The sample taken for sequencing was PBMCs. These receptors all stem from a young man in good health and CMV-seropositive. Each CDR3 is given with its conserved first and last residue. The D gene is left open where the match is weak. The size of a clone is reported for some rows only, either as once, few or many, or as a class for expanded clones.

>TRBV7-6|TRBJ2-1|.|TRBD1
CASSLTGLVTNEQFF
TGTGCCAGCAGCTTGACAGGGCTGGTAACCAATGAGCAGTTCTTC
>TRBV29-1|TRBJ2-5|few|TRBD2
CSVTTSGQETQYF
TGCAGCGTGACCACTAGCGGCCAAGAGACCCAGTACTTC
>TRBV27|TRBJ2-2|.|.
CASSSGTATGELFF
TGTGCCAGCAGTTCCGGGACTGCCACCGGGGAGCTGTTTTTT
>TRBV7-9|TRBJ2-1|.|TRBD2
CASSYYETSGRINEQFF
TGTGCCAGCAGCTACTACGAGACTAGCGGGAGGATCAATGAGCAGTTCTTC
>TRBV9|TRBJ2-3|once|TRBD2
CASSLEGGLAGTSTDTQYF
TGTGCCAGCAGCCTCGAGGGAGGACTAGCGGGAACTAGCACAGATACGCAGTATTTT
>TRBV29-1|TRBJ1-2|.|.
CSVEDSSGYTF
TGCAGCGTTGAGGACAGTAGCGGCTACACCTTC
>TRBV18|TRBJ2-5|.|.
CASSRDSGGETQYF
TGTGCCAGCTCACGGGACAGCGGAGGGGAGACCCAGTACTTC
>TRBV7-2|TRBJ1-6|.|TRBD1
CASSLGSGTGGSPLHF
TGTGCCAGCAGCTTAGGGTCCGGGACAGGAGGTTCACCCCTCCACTTT
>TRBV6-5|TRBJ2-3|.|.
CASSPQGIDTQYF
TGTGCCAGCAGCCCCCAGGGGATAGATACGCAGTATTTT
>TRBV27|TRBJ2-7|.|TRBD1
CASSLADRGKSRAYEQYF
TGTGCCAGCAGCTTGGCGGACAGGGGAAAAAGCAGGGCCTACGAGCAGTACTTC
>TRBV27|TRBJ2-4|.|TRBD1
CASSSPTGENIQYF
TGTGCCAGCAGTTCTCCGACAGGGGAAAACATTCAGTACTTC
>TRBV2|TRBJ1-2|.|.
CASSDDSMGSGYTF
TGTGCCAGCAGTGATGACAGTATGGGGTCTGGCTACACCTTC
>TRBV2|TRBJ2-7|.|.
CASRRTGRLAYEQYF
TGTGCCAGCAGGCGGACTGGAAGACTCGCCTACGAGCAGTACTTC
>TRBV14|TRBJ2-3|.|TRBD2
CASSQDGTSLLTQYF
TGTGCCAGCAGCCAAGACGGGACTAGCCTCCTGACGCAGTATTTT
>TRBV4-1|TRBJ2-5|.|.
CASSHTQGRETQYF
TGCGCCAGCAGCCATACCCAGGGGCGGGAGACCCAGTACTTC
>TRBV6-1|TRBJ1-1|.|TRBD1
CASRVDRGSNTEAFF
TGTGCCAGCAGGGTTGACAGGGGTTCGAACACTGAAGCTTTCTTT
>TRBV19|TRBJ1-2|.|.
CASSNGNYGYTF
TGTGCCAGTAGTAACGGGAACTATGGCTACACCTTC
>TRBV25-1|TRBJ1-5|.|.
CASSAQGRKDQPQHF
TGTGCCAGCAGTGCACAGGGCAGGAAGGATCAGCCCCAGCATTTT
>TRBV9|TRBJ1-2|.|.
CASSSYNYGYTF
TGTGCCAGCAGCTCCTATAACTATGGCTACACCTTC
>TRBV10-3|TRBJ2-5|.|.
CAISQQGIQETQYF
TGTGCCATCAGTCAACAGGGTATTCAAGAGACCCAGTACTTC
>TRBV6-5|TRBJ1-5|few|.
CASRERQGNQPQHF
TGTGCCAGCAGGGAGAGACAGGGCAATCAGCCCCAGCATTTT
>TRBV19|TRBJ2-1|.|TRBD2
CASREAGGPKNNEQFF
TGTGCCAGTAGAGAAGCGGGAGGGCCGAAGAACAATGAGCAGTTCTTC
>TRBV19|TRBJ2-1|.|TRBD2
CAVGPREEGEQFF
TGTGCCGTCGGTCCGCGGGAGGAGGGGGAGCAGTTCTTC
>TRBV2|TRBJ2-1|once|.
CASSPSLNEQFF
TGTGCCAGCAGCCCTAGCTTAAATGAGCAGTTCTTC
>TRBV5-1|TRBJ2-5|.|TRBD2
CASSARETSGSETQYF
TGCGCCAGCAGCGCCCGCGAAACTAGCGGGAGTGAGACCCAGTACTTC